The 12 T cell receptor beta chains below were found in one sample sequenced in a study of vaccination effects on CD4 cells after COVID-19. Data came from immunoSEQ multiplex PCR; TCRdb stores just in-frame clones and leaves some out. The sample holds about 38,000 clones, around 70% seen once. Antigens of these TCRs are unknown. Ahead of sequencing, the ViraFEST assay grew antigen-specific CD4+ T cells using viral peptide pools. With more than 9 days of culture completed, CD4+ T cells were isolated. Among the vaccine recipients, none had a prior SARS-CoV-2 infection, and nucleocapsid antibodies were negative. The specimen comprised CD4+ T cells from PBMCs cultured with SARS-CoV-2 spike peptides, sampled before COVID-19 vaccination. The receptors come from a human donor who received a COVID-19 vaccine.

This clone was detected only a few times. In DNA form, the CDR3 reads TGTGCCAGCAGCTTAGACCACGGGACTAGAGGCGAGCTGTTTTTT. Amino acids: CASSLDHGTRGELFF. This rearrangement joins TRBV7-2 to TRBJ2-2, with 8 bases identical to TRBD2. J gave up 11 bases and V 1 base, and 9 bases lay outside the gene matches. Germline lookup yields CDR1 SGHTA and CDR2 FQGNSA. The CDR3 is made up of 15 amino acids.

The chain carries TRBV20-1 and TRBJ1-6, with 9 bases aligning to TRBD1. Germline-derived CDR1 and CDR2 are DFQATT and SNEGSKA (reference sequence). After removal of 4 bases from V and 9 bases from J, the junction contained 4 bases not matched to a gene. This CDR3 is built from 13 residues. The CDR3 DNA sequence: TGCAGTGCTAATGAGGACAGGGGTTCACCCCTCCACTTT. Its protein is CSANEDRGSPLHF.

J is TRBJ2-7 and V is TRBV11-1, with D perhaps being TRBD1 or TRBD2 (5 bases each). Trimming took 5 bases from V and 7 from J, leaving 18 bases between them. CDR3 length: 14 amino acids. Germline assignment: CDR1 SGHAT and CDR2 FQDESV (reference sequence). The CDR3 DNA reads TGTGCCAGCAGCCCGGGAAGGGGATTGGGGGAGCAGTACTTC. Its protein product is CASSPGRGLGEQYF.

The chain employs TRBV2 and TRBJ2-1; D unclear. The CDR3 consists of 11 residues. Germline V gene sequence: CDR1 SNHLY, CDR2 FYNNEI. Trimming pared 5 bases from V and 11 bases from J, leaving 10 bases between. DNA of the CDR3: TGTGCCAGCAGTCCAAAGAATCAGCAGTTCTTC. This encodes CASSPKNQQFF.

This clone was counted a few times. The V call is TRBV7-2, the J call TRBJ2-3; 11 bases are a match to TRBD2. Germline values: CDR1 SGHTA, CDR2 FQGNSA. The CDR3 spans 16 residues. Trimming at V came to 3 bases and at J to 4 bases, leaving 6 bases not matched to a gene. The DNA of the CDR3 is TGTGCCAGCAGCTTTTCCGGGACTAGCGGCTCAGATACGCAGTATTTT. Translating gives CASSFSGTSGSDTQYF.

The chain uses TRBV6-5 and TRBJ1-1; 7 bases match TRBD1. V dropped 2 bases and J dropped 10; count of bases not matched to a gene: 4. CDR3 length: 12 residues. Per germline, CDR1 MNHEY and CDR2 SVGAGI. This CDR3 is CASSYQTGTAFF. CDR3 nucleotide sequence: TGTGCCAGCAGTTACCAGACAGGGACAGCTTTCTTT.

This clone came up once. V gene TRBV4-1 combines with J gene TRBJ2-3, with D unclear. The V end lost 1 base, the J end lost 0 bases, and 2 bases lay between the germline ends. Germline CDR1 MGHRA, CDR2 YSYEKL. This CDR3 comprises 13 residues. The CDR3 protein is CASSQASTDTQYF. CDR3 coding DNA: TGCGCCAGCAGCCAAGCCAGCACAGATACGCAGTATTTT.

The chain uses TRBV6-2 or TRBV6-3 and TRBJ2-3; TRBD2 aligns across 8 bases. CDR1 and CDR2 (germline): MNHEY, SVGEGT. This CDR3 comprises 16 residues. Unmatched junction bases numbered 12, after V lost 2 bases and J lost 8 bases. DNA of the CDR3: TGTGCCAGCAGTTACCTTGGGCGGGGGGCGGGGAGTACGCAGTATTTT. Protein: CASSYLGRGAGSTQYF.

The chain links TRBV15 to TRBJ2-1; D ambiguous. The CDR3 is made up of 12 amino acids. Germline CDR1 is LNHNV and CDR2 is YYDKDF (reference sequence). Trimming cost V 0 bases and J 9 bases, with 6 bases left between them. This CDR3 is CATSRESGEQFF. In nucleotides, the CDR3 is TGTGCCACCAGCAGAGAATCGGGTGAGCAGTTCTTC.

This clone was detected a few times. This sequence joins TRBV7-9 and TRBJ1-2; a weak D match, TRBD1 (5 bases). Germline values: CDR1 SEHNR, CDR2 FQNEAQ (reference sequence). Trimming took 4 bases from V and 0 from J, leaving 21 bases between them. The length of the CDR3 is 18 residues. In nucleotides, the CDR3 is TGTGCCAGCAGCTCTACCGCGGGACGGGGCGAAGCTAACTATGGCTACACCTTC. Protein sequence: CASSSTAGRGEANYGYTF.

CDR3 DNA sequence: TGTGCCAGTAGTATTCTAGTCTTCGGGGACACTGAAGCTTTCTTT. Protein: CASSILVFGDTEAFF. V usage is TRBV19 and J usage is TRBJ1-1; D is uncertain. The V and J ends lost 3 bases and 3 bases respectively, with 14 bases between them. The CDR3 is 15 residues long. The germline V gene has CDR1 LNHDA and CDR2 SQIVND (reference sequence). The variable domain in full, with the rest retrieved from reference TRBV19 and TRBJ1-1, is DGGITQSPKYLFRKEGQNVTLSCEQNLNHDAMYWYRQDPGQGLRLIYYSQIVNDFQKGDIAEGYSVSREKKESFPLTVTSAQKNPTAFYLCASSILVFGDTEAFFGQGTRLTVV.

This chain connects TRBV6-1 to TRBJ1-5, with D tentatively TRBD1 (6 bases). This CDR3 has 12 amino acids. From germline, CDR1 is MNHNS and CDR2 SASEGT. V was trimmed by 6 bases and J by 6 bases, leaving 9 bases between them. The CDR3 nucleotides read TGTGCCAGCAGGGGGGGGCGTCAGCCCCAGCATTTT. Its translation: CASRGGRQPQHF.